This TCR beta chain was recorded in a study of CD8 T cells in ankylosing spondylitis. General study points: Reportedly, significant enrichment of disease-linked clones occurred in matched ankylosing spondylitis synovial fluid. Roughly eight highly homologous variants made up a TCR beta motif that seemed to typify ankylosing spondylitis blood.

In this sample, this clonotype turned up a few times. Its antigen is still unknown. By quantitative 5'-RACE with molecular barcodes, the TCR beta libraries were made. TCRdb ran MiXCR on the 5' RACE reads and lists one entry per CDR3 protein. The profile covers about 260,000 distinct CDR3 sequences, with more than 20% appearing a single time and around 0.58% taken by the ten largest. Germline lookup yields CDR1 DFQATT and CDR2 SNEGSKA (reference sequence). The V end was cut by 1 base, the J end by 2 bases, with 22 bases between. This CDR3 has 18 residues. Input material: blood, either unsorted or a sorted T cell fraction (not recorded which). The chain has TRBV20-1 and TRBJ2-3; D could derive from TRBD1 or TRBD2 (5 bases each). The receptor was derived from a male donor with ankylosing spondylitis or in good health (not recorded which). CDR3 region: CSARVAFLRDGDTDTQYF. The CDR3 coding sequence is TGCAGTGCTAGAGTCGCGTTTCTCCGGGACGGCGACACAGATACGCAGTATTTT.